This TCR beta chain was captured in a study of graft-versus-host responses after intestinal transplantation. Turning to this clone: Its matching antigen is unknown. At one of its ends the junction is not consistent with the germline gene, which may arise from a read error.

Repertoires were generated with immunoSEQ multiplex PCR, while TCRdb's copy carries only in-frame clones and drops some. This sample yields around 100,000 clones, of which less than 90% are seen a single time; about 1% belongs to the top ten. Per the germline V gene, CDR1 is SGHDT and CDR2 is YYEEEE. This CDR3 region has 15 residues. The sequence was collected from a human donor who received an intestinal transplant. The V and J genes are TRBV5-6 and TRBJ2-2, with a possible D match to TRBD2 (5 bases). This specimen was unstimulated CD4+ T cells sorted from spleen or lymph node cells, taken before intestinal transplant. CDR3 sequence reads: CASSFRASSTGEPFF. The CDR3 DNA reads TGTGCCAGCAGCTTCCGTGCTAGTAGTACCGGGGAGCCGTTTTTT.